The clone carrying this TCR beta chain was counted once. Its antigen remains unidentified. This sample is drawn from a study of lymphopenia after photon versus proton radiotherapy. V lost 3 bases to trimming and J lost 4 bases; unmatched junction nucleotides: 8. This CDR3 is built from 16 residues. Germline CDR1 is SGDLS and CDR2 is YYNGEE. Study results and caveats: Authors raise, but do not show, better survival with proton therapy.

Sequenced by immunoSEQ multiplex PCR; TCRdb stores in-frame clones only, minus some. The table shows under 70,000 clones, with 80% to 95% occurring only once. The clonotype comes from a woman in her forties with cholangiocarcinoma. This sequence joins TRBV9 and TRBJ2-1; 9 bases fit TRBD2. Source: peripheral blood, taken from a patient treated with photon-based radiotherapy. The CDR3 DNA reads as TGTGCCAGCAGCGCGACCGGGACTAGCATTTACAATGAGCAGTTCTTC. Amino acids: CASSATGTSIYNEQFF.